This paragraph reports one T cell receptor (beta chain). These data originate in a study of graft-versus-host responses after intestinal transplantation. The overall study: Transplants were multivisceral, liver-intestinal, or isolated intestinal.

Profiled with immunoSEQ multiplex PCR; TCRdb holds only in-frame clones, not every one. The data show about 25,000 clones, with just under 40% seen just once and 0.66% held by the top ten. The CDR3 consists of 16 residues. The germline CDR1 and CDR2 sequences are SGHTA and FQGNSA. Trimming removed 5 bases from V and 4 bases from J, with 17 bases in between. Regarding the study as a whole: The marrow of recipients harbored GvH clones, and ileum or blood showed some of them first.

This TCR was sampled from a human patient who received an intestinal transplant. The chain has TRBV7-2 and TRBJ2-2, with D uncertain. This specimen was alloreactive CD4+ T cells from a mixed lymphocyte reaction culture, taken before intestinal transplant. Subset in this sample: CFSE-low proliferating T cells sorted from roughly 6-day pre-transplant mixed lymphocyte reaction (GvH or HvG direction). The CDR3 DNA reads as TGTGCCAGCAGCAGCCGGAACTACCTGCTCACCGGGGAGCTGTTTTTT. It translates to CASSSRNYLLTGELFF. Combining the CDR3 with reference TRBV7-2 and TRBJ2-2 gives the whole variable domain GAGVSQSPSNKVTEKGKDVELRCDPISGHTALYWYRQSLGQGLEFLIYFQGNSAPDKSGLPSDRFSAERTGGSVSTLTIQRTQQEDSAVYLCASSSRNYLLTGELFFGEGSRLTVL.